This T cell receptor (beta chain) was documented in a study of CD8+ T cells in alopecia areata. About the study: Tofacitinib lasted 6 to 18 months, then 6 months off drug.

Details on this clone: The antigen is undetermined.

RNA extraction and reverse transcription yielded cDNA as sequencing template. Data came from immunoSEQ multiplex PCR; TCRdb stores just in-frame clones and leaves some out. The table lists roughly 250,000 clones, 65% to 70% of them singletons, with around 1.2% in the top ten. The CDR3 has 16 residues. Germline V gene lookup returns CDR1 SGDLS and CDR2 YYNGEE. V was pared by 4 bases and J by 2 bases, with 19 bases between. The study's findings and limits: Lesional scalp, especially alopecia totalis/universalis, showed higher clonality than normal scalp. Sequencing of scalp samples also captures resident alphabeta T cells of normal skin. TCRs were shared less clearly across patients than in mice, possibly for HLA-related reasons.

This material consisted of CD4+ T cells sorted from blood, taken at week 0. This chain uses TRBV9 with TRBJ2-7; D gene unclear. The sequence was obtained from a human donor with alopecia areata. CDR3 amino acids: CASSSTGPQYAYEQYF. The CDR3 coding sequence is TGTGCCAGCAGCTCCACGGGCCCCCAGTATGCCTACGAGCAGTACTTC.